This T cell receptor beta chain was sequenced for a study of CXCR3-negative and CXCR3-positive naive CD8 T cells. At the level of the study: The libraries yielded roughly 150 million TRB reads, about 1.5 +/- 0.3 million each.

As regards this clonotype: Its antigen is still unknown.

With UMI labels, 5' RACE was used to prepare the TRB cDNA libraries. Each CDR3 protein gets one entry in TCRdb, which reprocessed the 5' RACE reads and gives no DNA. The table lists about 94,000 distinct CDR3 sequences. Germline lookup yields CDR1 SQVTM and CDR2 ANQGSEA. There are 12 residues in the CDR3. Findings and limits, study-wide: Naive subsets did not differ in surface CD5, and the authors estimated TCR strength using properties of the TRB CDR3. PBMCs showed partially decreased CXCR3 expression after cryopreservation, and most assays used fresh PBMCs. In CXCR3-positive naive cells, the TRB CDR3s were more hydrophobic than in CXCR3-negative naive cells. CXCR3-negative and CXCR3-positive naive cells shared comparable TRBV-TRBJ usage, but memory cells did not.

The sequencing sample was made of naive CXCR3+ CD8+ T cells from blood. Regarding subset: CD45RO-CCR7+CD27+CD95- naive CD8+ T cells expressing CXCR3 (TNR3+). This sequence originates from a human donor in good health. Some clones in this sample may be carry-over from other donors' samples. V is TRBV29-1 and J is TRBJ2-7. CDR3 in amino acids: CSVAVKRYEQYF.